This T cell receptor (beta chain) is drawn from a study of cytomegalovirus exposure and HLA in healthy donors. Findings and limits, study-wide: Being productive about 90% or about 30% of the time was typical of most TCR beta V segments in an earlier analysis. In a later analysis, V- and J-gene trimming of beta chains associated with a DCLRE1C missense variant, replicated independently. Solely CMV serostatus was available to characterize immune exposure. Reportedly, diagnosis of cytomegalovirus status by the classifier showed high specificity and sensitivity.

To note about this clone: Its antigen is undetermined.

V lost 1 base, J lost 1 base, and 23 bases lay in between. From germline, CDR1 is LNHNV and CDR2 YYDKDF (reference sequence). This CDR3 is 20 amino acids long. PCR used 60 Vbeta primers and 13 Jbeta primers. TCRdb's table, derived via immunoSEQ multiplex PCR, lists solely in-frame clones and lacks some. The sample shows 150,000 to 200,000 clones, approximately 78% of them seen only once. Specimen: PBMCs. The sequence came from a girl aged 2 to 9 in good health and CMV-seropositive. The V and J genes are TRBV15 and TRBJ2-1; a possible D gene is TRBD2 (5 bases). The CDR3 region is CATSRGVDSSRPTSYNEQFF. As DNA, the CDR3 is TGTGCCACCAGCAGAGGGGTTGATTCTAGCAGGCCGACATCCTACAATGAGCAGTTCTTC.